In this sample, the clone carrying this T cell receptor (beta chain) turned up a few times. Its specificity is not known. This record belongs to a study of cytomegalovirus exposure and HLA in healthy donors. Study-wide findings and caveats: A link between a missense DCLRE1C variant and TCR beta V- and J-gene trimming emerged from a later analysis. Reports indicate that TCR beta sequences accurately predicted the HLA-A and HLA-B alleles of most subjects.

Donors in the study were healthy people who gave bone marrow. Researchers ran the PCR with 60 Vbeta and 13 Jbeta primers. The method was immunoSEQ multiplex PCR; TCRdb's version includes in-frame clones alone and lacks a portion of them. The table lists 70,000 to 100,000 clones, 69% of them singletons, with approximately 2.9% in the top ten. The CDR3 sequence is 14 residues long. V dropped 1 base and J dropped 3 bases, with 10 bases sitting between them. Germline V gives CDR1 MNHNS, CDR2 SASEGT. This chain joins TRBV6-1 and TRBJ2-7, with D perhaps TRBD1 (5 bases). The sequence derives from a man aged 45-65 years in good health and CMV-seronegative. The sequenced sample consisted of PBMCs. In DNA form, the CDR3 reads TGTGCCAGCAGTGAAGGCCCGACAGTCTACGAGCAGTACTTC. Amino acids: CASSEGPTVYEQYF.